Each of the 24 T cell receptor beta chains below was sequenced from the same sample in a study of beta chain features in type 1 diabetes. The sequenced template was cDNA made from the entire isolated RNA. Data came from immunoSEQ multiplex PCR; TCRdb stores just in-frame clones and leaves some out. The sample gives 250,000 to 350,000 clones, around 13% of which show up once; under 8.5% is in the top ten. Sequencing was carried out using central memory CD4+ T cells from blood. These receptors were obtained from a man aged 30-40 years in good health.

The chain couples TRBV7-9 to TRBJ2-5; 10 positions agree with TRBD1. The CDR3 has 14 amino acids. V shed 5 bases and J 5 bases; nucleotides not matched to a gene: 5. Germline V lookup: CDR1 SEHNR, CDR2 FQNEAQ (reference sequence). In nucleotides, the CDR3 is TGTGCCAGCAGCCGGACAGGGGGTTGGGAGACCCAGTACTTC. Translating it yields CASSRTGGWETQYF.

This clone was observed a few times. The J gene is TRBJ1-1, the V gene TRBV7-9; D might be TRBD1 (5 bases). The V and J ends lost 5 bases and 4 bases respectively, with 14 bases between them. CDR1 is SEHNR, CDR2 FQNEAQ, per germline (reference sequence). This CDR3 is 14 amino acids long. CDR3 DNA: TGTGCCAGCAGCCCCACTAAGGGGCTCACTGAAGCTTTCTTT. Its translation is CASSPTKGLTEAFF.

The table lists this clone with a few counts. This sequence joins TRBV12-1 and TRBJ1-1. TRBV12-1 is described as a pseudogene. CDR3 length: 11 amino acids. The CDR3: CASSFGGLAFF. Written as DNA, the CDR3 is TGTGCCAGCAGCTTTGGAGGGTTAGCTTTCTTT.

J is TRBJ2-5 and V is TRBV5-1, with 7 nucleotides matching TRBD1. This CDR3 has 15 amino acids. Per the germline V gene, CDR1 is SGHRS and CDR2 is YFSETQ. The V gene end was trimmed by 7 bases and the J gene end by 5 bases; junction bases not matched to a gene: 14. The CDR3 DNA reads as TGCGCCAGCGGAAGGACCGGGACAGTGACGGAGACCCAGTACTTC. This gives the protein CASGRTGTVTETQYF. Full variable domain (rest looked up from reference TRBV5-1 and TRBJ2-5): KAGVTQTPRYLIKTRGQQVTLSCSPISGHRSVSWYQQTPGQGLQFLFEYFSETQRNKGNFPGRFSGRQFSNSRSEMNVSTLELGDSALYLCASGRTGTVTETQYFGPGTRLLVL.

This chain connects TRBV7-3 to TRBJ1-2; TRBD1 might be the D (6 bases). V lost 5 bases to trimming and J lost 6 bases, with 13 bases between them. The CDR3 runs 13 residues. Germline V gives CDR1 SGHTA, CDR2 FQGTGA. The CDR3 DNA is TGTGCCAGCAGCCCCAGGGGCGGCGATGGCTACACCTTC. Protein: CASSPRGGDGYTF.

With respect to this clone: This sample also contains other DNA sequences that code for the same CDR3. V and J are TRBV11-2 and TRBJ1-1, with D possibly being TRBD1 (5 bases). The germline V gene encodes CDR1 SGHAT and CDR2 FQNNGV. The CDR3 runs 13 residues. Trimming cost V 5 bases and J 2 bases, with 9 bases left between them. Written as DNA, the CDR3 is TGTGCCAGCAGCGTCGACAGAAACACTGAAGCTTTCTTT. This gives the protein CASSVDRNTEAFF.

The genes are TRBV5-1 and TRBJ2-3, with 9 bases fitting TRBD2. This CDR3 spans 15 amino acids. Unmatched junction bases numbered 3, after V lost 2 bases and J lost 2 bases. Germline V gene lookup returns CDR1 SGHRS and CDR2 YFSETQ. Here the CDR3 DNA reads TGCGCCAGCAGCTTTAGCGGGAGACCCACAGATACGCAGTATTTT. Translated, it gives CASSFSGRPTDTQYF.

This clone occurred a few times. The CDR3 sequence: CASSLAQTEANYGYTF. CDR3 sequence (DNA): TGTGCCAGCAGCTTAGCTCAGACAGAAGCTAACTATGGCTACACCTTC. The chain joins TRBV7-2 to TRBJ1-2; a possible D gene is TRBD1 (5 bases). Germline loops: CDR1 SGHTA, CDR2 FQGNSA. Trimming shortened V by 0 bases and J by 0 bases, and 11 bases separated the two germline ends. The CDR3 runs 16 residues.

This clone was detected a few times. In DNA, the CDR3 is TGTGCCAGCAGCGTAGCGCAGGGAATCTCCTACGAGCAGTACTTC. It is translated as CASSVAQGISYEQYF. The chain joins TRBV9 to TRBJ2-7, with D perhaps matching TRBD1 (5 bases). This CDR3 spans 15 amino acids. Germline loops: CDR1 SGDLS, CDR2 YYNGEE. The V gene lost 0 bases and the J gene lost 0 bases, with 10 bases spanning the gap.

In its sample, this clone was seen a few times. The chain carries TRBV11-2 and TRBJ2-1; either TRBD1 or TRBD2 may fit D (7 bases each). Trimming took off 0 bases at V and 8 bases at J, with 11 bases between the two ends. The CDR3 contains 14 residues. The germline V gene has CDR1 SGHAT and CDR2 FQNNGV. The CDR3 protein is CASSLDPGGDEQFF. CDR3 bases: TGTGCCAGCAGCTTAGATCCAGGGGGGGATGAGCAGTTCTTC.

On this clone: The conserved phenylalanine or tryptophan is not found at the CDR3 terminus, so this likely reflects a read error. The J gene is TRBJ1-2, the V gene TRBV4-1; TRBD1 aligns across 9 bases. The CDR3 contains 13 residues. V was pared by 4 bases and J by 3 bases, with 0 bases of the junction left unmatched. Germline-derived CDR1 and CDR2 are MGHRA and YSYEKL. CDR3 nucleotides: TGCGCCAGCAGCCGGGACAGGGACTATGGCTACACCCTC. Translated: CASSRDRDYGYTL.

The chain combines TRBV4-1 with TRBJ2-2; the match to TRBD1 covers 9 bases. The germline V gene has CDR1 MGHRA and CDR2 YSYEKL. The CDR3 runs to 18 residues. V was pared by 1 base and J by 4 bases, with 10 bases of the junction left unmatched. CDR3 sequence reads: CASSQAPPGQGVTGELFF. For the CDR3, the DNA is TGCGCCAGCAGCCAAGCACCCCCGGGACAGGGTGTCACCGGGGAGCTGTTTTTT.

This clone occurred a few times. The V gene is TRBV7-2, the J gene TRBJ1-1; TRBD1 matches at 8 bases. Per the germline V gene, CDR1 is SGHTA and CDR2 is FQGNSA. The trim removed 5 bases at V and 0 bases at J, leaving 5 bases unmatched. The CDR3 consists of 15 residues. Here the CDR3 reads CASSIQTGVNTEAFF. The CDR3 DNA reads as TGTGCCAGCAGCATACAGACAGGGGTGAACACTGAAGCTTTCTTT.

This clone showed up just a few times. This chain links TRBV6-6 with TRBJ2-7; D perhaps matches TRBD1 (5 bases). Deletions cut 5 bases from V and 2 bases from J, with 19 bases between. Germline V gene lookup returns CDR1 MNHNY and CDR2 SVGAGI (reference sequence). CDR3 size: 16 residues. The CDR3 reads CASSLLPPDTTYEQYF. Here the CDR3 DNA reads TGTGCCAGCAGTCTCCTACCCCCGGACACGACCTACGAGCAGTACTTC.

Here the CDR3 reads CASSLDSSVSGELFF. The DNA for the CDR3 is TGTGCCAGCAGCTTAGATTCGTCGGTGTCCGGGGAGCTGTTTTTT. The chain couples TRBV7-2 to TRBJ2-2; no clear D gene. Germline V CDR1 and CDR2: SGHTA, FQGNSA. This CDR3 is built from 15 residues. The ends were cut back, 1 base at V and 6 bases at J, with 12 bases in the middle.

This clone appeared a few times. The CDR3 loop reads CASSDGGYTEAFF. DNA for the CDR3: TGTGCCAGCAGTGATGGGGGGTACACTGAAGCTTTCTTT. This chain connects TRBV6-5 to TRBJ1-1; D possibly corresponds to TRBD1 (5 bases). The CDR3 extends over 13 amino acids. The V gene's germline CDR1 is MNHEY and CDR2 SVGAGI. V gave up 5 bases and J gave up 3 bases, with 10 bases separating them.

This clone has more than one count but fewer than ten. The rearrangement links TRBV7-2 to TRBJ1-3; D possibly corresponds to TRBD1 (5 bases). CDR1 and CDR2 (germline): SGHTA, FQGNSA. This CDR3 spans 14 amino acids. The V end was cut by 5 bases, the J end by 0 bases, with 8 bases between. The CDR3 region is CASSRDFSGNTIYF. In DNA form, the CDR3 reads TGTGCCAGCAGCAGGGACTTCTCTGGAAACACCATATATTTT.

This clone was observed a handful of times. The chain links TRBV29-1 to TRBJ1-2; the D gene is possibly TRBD1 (6 bases). Trimming shortened V by 3 bases and J by 6 bases, and 20 bases separated the two germline ends. There are 15 residues in the CDR3. CDR1 and CDR2 (germline): SQVTM, ANQGSEA. The CDR3 protein is CSVEGALQPMNGYTF. CDR3 nucleotide sequence: TGCAGCGTTGAGGGGGCCTTACAGCCAATGAATGGCTACACCTTC.

This clone appeared a few times. Different DNA sequences within this sample yield the same CDR3. The V call is TRBV7-2, the J call TRBJ2-3; no clear D gene. CDR3 length: 11 amino acids. In germline, CDR1 is SGHTA, CDR2 FQGNSA. V gave up 4 bases and J gave up 4 bases, with 3 bases separating them. CDR3 DNA: TGTGCCAGCAGCTCGGCAGATACGCAGTATTTT. Protein product: CASSSADTQYF.

The chain links TRBV14 to TRBJ1-2; tentatively, D is TRBD1 (5 bases). The ends were cut back, 8 bases at V and 2 bases at J, with 12 bases in the middle. CDR3 length: 13 residues. CDR1 SGHDN and CDR2 FVKESK come from the germline V gene. The CDR3, as DNA: TGTGCCAGCTCCGACAGCAGGAACTATGGCTACACCTTC. It encodes CASSDSRNYGYTF.

The genes are TRBV4-3 and TRBJ2-2; D is perhaps TRBD1 (5 bases). The germline V gene has CDR1 LGHNA and CDR2 YSLEER. Deletions cut 1 base from V and 4 bases from J, with 7 bases between. This CDR3 comprises 14 residues. DNA of the CDR3: TGCGCCAGCAGCCAAGTAAGGGGCACCGGGGAGCTGTTTTTT. Protein product: CASSQVRGTGELFF.

The table lists this clone with a few counts. This sequence joins TRBV28 and TRBJ2-3; D not resolved. The germline gives CDR1 MDHEN, CDR2 SYDVKM. The CDR3 consists of 14 residues. Trimming left V 5 bases short and J 7 bases short, with 16 bases between. The CDR3 DNA follows: TGTGCCAGCAGTCTACCGTCGTCTAGTAATACGCAGTATTTT. Its translation: CASSLPSSSNTQYF.

The CDR3: CASSQGLAGGLREQFF. The CDR3 DNA sequence: TGTGCCAGCAGCCAGGGACTAGCGGGGGGGCTCAGGGAGCAGTTCTTC. J is TRBJ2-1 and V is TRBV5-4, with TRBD2 matching over 16 bases. The V gene's germline CDR1 is SGHNT and CDR2 YYREEE (reference sequence). J was trimmed by 10 bases and V by 4 bases; bases with no gene match: 8. This CDR3 contains 16 residues.

This clone showed up just a few times. The J gene is TRBJ2-7, the V gene TRBV5-4; the match to TRBD1 covers 7 bases. CDR1 and CDR2 from the germline V gene are SGHNT and YYREEE (reference sequence). This CDR3 is built from 13 residues. Trimming at V came to 10 bases and at J to 6 bases, leaving 13 bases not matched to a gene. The CDR3 spells CASRAGGVVEQYF. CDR3 sequence (DNA): TGTGCCTCCCGGGCAGGGGGAGTGGTCGAGCAGTACTTC.